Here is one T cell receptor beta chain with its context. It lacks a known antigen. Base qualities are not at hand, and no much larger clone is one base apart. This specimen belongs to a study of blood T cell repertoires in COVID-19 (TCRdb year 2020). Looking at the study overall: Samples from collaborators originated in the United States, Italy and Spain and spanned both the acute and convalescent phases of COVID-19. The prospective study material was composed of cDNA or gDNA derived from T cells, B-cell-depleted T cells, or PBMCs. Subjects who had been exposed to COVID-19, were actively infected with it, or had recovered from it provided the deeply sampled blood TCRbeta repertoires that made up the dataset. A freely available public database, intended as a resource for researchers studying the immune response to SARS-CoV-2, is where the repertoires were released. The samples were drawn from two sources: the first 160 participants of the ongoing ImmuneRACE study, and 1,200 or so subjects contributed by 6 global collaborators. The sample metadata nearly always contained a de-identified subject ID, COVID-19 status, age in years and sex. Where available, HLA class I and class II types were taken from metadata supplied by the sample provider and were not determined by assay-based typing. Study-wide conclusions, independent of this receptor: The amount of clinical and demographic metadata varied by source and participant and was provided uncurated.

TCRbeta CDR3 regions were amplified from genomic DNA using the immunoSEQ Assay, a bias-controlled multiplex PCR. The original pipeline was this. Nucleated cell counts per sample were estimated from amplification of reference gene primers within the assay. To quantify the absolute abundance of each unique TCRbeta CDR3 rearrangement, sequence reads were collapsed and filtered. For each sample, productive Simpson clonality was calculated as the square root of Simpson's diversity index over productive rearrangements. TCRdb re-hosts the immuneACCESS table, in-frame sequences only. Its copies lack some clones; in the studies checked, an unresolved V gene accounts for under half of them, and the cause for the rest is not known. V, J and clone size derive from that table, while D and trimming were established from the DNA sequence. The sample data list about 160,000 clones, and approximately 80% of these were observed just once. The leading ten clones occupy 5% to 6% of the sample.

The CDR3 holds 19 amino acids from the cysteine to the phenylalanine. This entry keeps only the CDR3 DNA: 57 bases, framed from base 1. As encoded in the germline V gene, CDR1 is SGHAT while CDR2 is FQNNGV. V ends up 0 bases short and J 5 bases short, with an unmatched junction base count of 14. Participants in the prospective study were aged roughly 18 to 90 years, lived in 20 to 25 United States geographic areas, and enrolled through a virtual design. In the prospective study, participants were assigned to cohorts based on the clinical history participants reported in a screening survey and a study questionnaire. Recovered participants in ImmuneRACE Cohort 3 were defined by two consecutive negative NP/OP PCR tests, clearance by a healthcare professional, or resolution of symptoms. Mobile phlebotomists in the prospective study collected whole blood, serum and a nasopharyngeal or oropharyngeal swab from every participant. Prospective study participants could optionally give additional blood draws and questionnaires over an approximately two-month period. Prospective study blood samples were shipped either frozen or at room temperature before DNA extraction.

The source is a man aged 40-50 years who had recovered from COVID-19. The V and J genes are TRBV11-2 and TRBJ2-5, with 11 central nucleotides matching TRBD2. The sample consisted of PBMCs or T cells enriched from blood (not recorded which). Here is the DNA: TGTGCCAGCAGCTTAGATTGGCCTAGCGGGGGGCCATCCCAGGAGACCCAGTACTTC. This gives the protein CASSLDWPSGGPSQETQYF.